These T cell receptor beta chains were read from a single sample in a study of multiple sclerosis patients with progressive multifocal leukoencephalopathy. TCRdb's table, derived via immunoSEQ multiplex PCR, lists solely in-frame clones and lacks some. The sample contains 24,000 or so clones, 85% to 95% of which appear only once. The sample here was PBMCs, taken from a patient treated with natalizumab. Receptor source: a man aged 25 to 40 with multiple sclerosis. The CDR3 runs from the conserved cysteine through the conserved F or W. D genes are given only for firm matches. Clone sizes are given selectively: once, few, many, or a class where the clone is expanded.

d_call	v_call	clone_size	j_call	cdr3_nt	cdr3_aa
TRBD2	TRBV9	.	TRBJ2-1	TGTGCCAGCAGCTCCCCCCGAGGGCTAGCGGGCGGAACTGAGCAGTTCTTC	CASSSPRGLAGGTEQFF
.	TRBV18	.	TRBJ1-1	TGTGCCAGCTCACCACTCGTTGGGGCCACTGAAGCTTTCTTT	CASSPLVGATEAFF
.	TRBV27	.	TRBJ2-6	TGTGCCAGCAGTTTGGCTGGGGCCAACGTCCTGACTTTC	CASSLAGANVLTF
.	TRBV15	.	TRBJ1-2	TGTGCCACCAGCAGAGATAGAGGAGGATATGGCTACACCTTC	CATSRDRGGYGYTF
TRBD2	TRBV18	large	TRBJ2-7	TGTGCCAGCTCACCCGGGACTAGCGGCTCCTTACTTTCCTACGAGCAGTACTTC	CASSPGTSGSLLSYEQYF
.	TRBV14	.	TRBJ1-3	TGTGCCAGCAGCCAAGACGGGGGGCCCGGAAACACCATATATTTT	CASSQDGGPGNTIYF
TRBD2	TRBV5-4	.	TRBJ2-1	TGTGCCAGCAGCCGGTCGGCTAGCGGGGACAATGAGCAGTTCTTC	CASSRSASGDNEQFF
.	TRBV2	.	TRBJ2-7	TGTGCCAGCAGTGCCTTCAGAGCAAGCTCCTACGAGCAGTACTTC	CASSAFRASSYEQYF
.	TRBV7-2	.	TRBJ2-1	TGTGCCAGCAGCTTGTCCAGGGGCTACAATGAGCAGTTCTTC	CASSLSRGYNEQFF
.	TRBV7-9	.	TRBJ1-1	TGTGCCAGCAGCTTATATTGGGCAACTAACACTGAAGCTTTCTTT	CASSLYWATNTEAFF
.	TRBV7-2	.	TRBJ2-3	TGTGCCAGCAGCTTAGCCCAACTAGGGTATACGCAGTATTTT	CASSLAQLGYTQYF
.	TRBV30	once	TRBJ1-5	TGTGCCTGGAGTGATAGGGGGTTTAGACAGCCCCAGCATTTT	CAWSDRGFRQPQHF
.	TRBV7-9	few	TRBJ1-2	TGTGCCAGCAGCTTGACAGGAGGTAACTATGGCTACACCTTC	CASSLTGGNYGYTF
.	TRBV10-3	.	TRBJ1-2	TGTGCCATCAGTGAGTCTTTCGATGGCTCAGACCTCTATGGCTACACCTTC	CAISESFDGSDLYGYTF
TRBD1	TRBV27	.	TRBJ1-1	TGTGCCAGCAGTTTACAGGGGGCGGGCACTGAAGCTTTCTTT	CASSLQGAGTEAFF
TRBD1	TRBV6-5	.	TRBJ2-1	TGTGCCAGCAGTCCGGGGACAGACTACAATGAGCAGTTCTTC	CASSPGTDYNEQFF
TRBD2	TRBV7-6	.	TRBJ2-3	TGTGCCAGCAGCTCCCGCCCCCCTACTAGCGGGCGGCCGGGCACAGATACGCAGTATTTT	CASSSRPPTSGRPGTDTQYF
.	TRBV5-6	.	TRBJ2-2	TGTGCCAGCAGCTTCCGGGACTCCTACACCGGGGAGCTGTTTTTT	CASSFRDSYTGELFF
.	TRBV7-9	.	TRBJ1-1	TGTGCCAGCAGCCGCGACAGTGAAGCTTTCTTT	CASSRDSEAFF
TRBD1	TRBV18	.	TRBJ2-4	TGTGCCAGCTCCGTGGGACAGGGGGCCGGGATTCAGTACTTC	CASSVGQGAGIQYF
.	TRBV6-1	once	TRBJ1-2	TGTGCCAGCAATCAATTCAGGGGTGCCTATGGCTACACCTTC	CASNQFRGAYGYTF
.	TRBV5-5	.	TRBJ2-3	TGTGCCAGCATTCCCCCGCGACATCCATTAGATACGCAGTATTTT	CASIPPRHPLDTQYF
.	TRBV7-9	.	TRBJ1-2	TGTGCCAGCAGCCAAGGGGGACAAAACACTAACTATGGCTACACCTTC	CASSQGGQNTNYGYTF
TRBD2	TRBV5-6	.	TRBJ2-1	TGTGCCAGCAGCCTCGCGACTAGCGGGCGTGATGAGCAGTTCTTC	CASSLATSGRDEQFF
TRBD1	TRBV6-5	.	TRBJ1-1	TGTGCCAGCAGGCCGGGACAGCCGAACACTGAAGCTTTCTTT	CASRPGQPNTEAFF
.	TRBV2	.	TRBJ2-1	TGTGCCAGCAGTGAGGTCCGGGGCTCCTACAATGAGCAGTTCTTC	CASSEVRGSYNEQFF
TRBD1	TRBV4-1	.	TRBJ1-2	TGCGCCAGCAGCCAGCTGCCGTTGACAGGGGCGGACTATGGCTACACCTTC	CASSQLPLTGADYGYTF
TRBD2	TRBV6-5	.	TRBJ2-1	TGTGCCAGCAGTTACTCGACTAGCGGGAGCAATGAGCAGTTCTTC	CASSYSTSGSNEQFF
.	TRBV29-1	.	TRBJ1-1	TGCAGCGTTGCGGAGGGGGAGGCGGTCACTGAAGCTTTCTTT	CSVAEGEAVTEAFF
.	TRBV7-9	few	TRBJ2-7	TGTGCCAGCAGCTTCGATCAGTACGAGCAGTACTTC	CASSFDQYEQYF
.	TRBV28	once	TRBJ2-7	TGTGCCAGCTTCAGTGTTGGAGGCCAGCAGTACTTC	CASFSVGGQQYF
TRBD1	TRBV7-9	.	TRBJ1-1	TGTGCCAGCAGCTTAGCCGGACAGGGGGAGGCTTTCTTT	CASSLAGQGEAFF
TRBD2	TRBV5-1	.	TRBJ2-7	TGCGCCAGCAGCTTCCGGGAGGGCTACGAGCAGTACTTC	CASSFREGYEQYF
.	TRBV5-1	.	TRBJ2-7	TGCGCCAGCAGCTCCTCGACCTTATACGAGCAGTACTTC	CASSSSTLYEQYF
.	TRBV18	.	TRBJ2-1	TGTGCCAGCTCACCGTTTAGGTTCAGTGAGCAGTTCTTC	CASSPFRFSEQFF
.	TRBV11-3	.	TRBJ1-1	TGTGCCAGCAGCCTGACCGGGGGCAGGGCCACTGAAGCTTTCTTT	CASSLTGGRATEAFF
.	TRBV19	.	TRBJ1-5	TGTGCCAGTAGGCGGGGGCAAGGACAGCCCCAGCATTTT	CASRRGQGQPQHF
TRBD2	TRBV5-6	.	TRBJ2-1	TGTGCCAGCAGCTTTCCTAGCGGGGGGTACAATGAGCAGTTCTTC	CASSFPSGGYNEQFF
.	TRBV6-5	.	TRBJ1-2	TGTGCCAGCAGTTACACAGCCTATGGCTACACCTTC	CASSYTAYGYTF
.	TRBV5-5	.	TRBJ2-7	TGTGCCAGCAGCTTTAGATCCTACGAGCAGTACTTC	CASSFRSYEQYF
.	TRBV6-1	.	TRBJ1-1	TGTGCCAGCAAGGGACTCAGTAACACTGAAGCTTTCTTT	CASKGLSNTEAFF
.	TRBV7-2	once	TRBJ2-1	TGTGCCAGCAGCTTAAACTCCTACAATGAGCAGTTCTTC	CASSLNSYNEQFF
TRBD1	TRBV15	.	TRBJ2-7	TGTGCCACCAGCAGACCAACAGGGGCTTACGAGCAGTACTTC	CATSRPTGAYEQYF
TRBD2	TRBV2	once	TRBJ2-1	TGTGCCAGCATTACCGGGACTAGCGGGAGAGGCCTCTCCTACAATGAGCAGTTCTTC	CASITGTSGRGLSYNEQFF
TRBD1	TRBV30	.	TRBJ1-2	TGTGCCTGGAATTGGGACAGTACCTATGGCTACACCTTC	CAWNWDSTYGYTF
.	TRBV7-2	.	TRBJ2-5	TGTGCCAGCAGCCTCCCCCCGCTAGAGACCCAGTACTTC	CASSLPPLETQYF
.	TRBV11-3	.	TRBJ2-2	TGTGCCAGCAGCCCAGACCCGGGTAGGAACGGGGAGCTGTTTTTT	CASSPDPGRNGELFF
TRBD2	TRBV4-2	.	TRBJ2-7	TGTGCCAGCAGCCAAGAAGTGCGGGAGGGCTACGAGCAGTACTTC	CASSQEVREGYEQYF
TRBD2	TRBV27	.	TRBJ2-3	TGTGCCAGCAGTCCCCGACTGGCTGGAGCGGGAATAACAGATACGCAGTATTTT	CASSPRLAGAGITDTQYF
TRBD1	TRBV25-1	.	TRBJ1-3	TGTGCCAGCAGTGTTGCCCGGACAGGTTCTGGAAACACCATATATTTT	CASSVARTGSGNTIYF